The 13 T cell receptor beta chains below come from one sample, sequenced in a study of T cells after yellow fever vaccination. TCRdb independently ran MiXCR on the 5' RACE reads; one entry per CDR3 protein. The sample has roughly 65,000 distinct CDR3 sequences, around 6.2% seen once. The sample was CD4+ T cells sorted from PBMCs, taken around 15 days after the first yellow fever vaccination. The receptor set was obtained from a man aged 18 to 29 who received the YFV17D yellow fever vaccine.

Regarding this clonotype: A much larger clone lies one base from this, so it may be a read error. The rearrangement links TRBV5-1 to TRBJ1-2; D is undetermined. Germline V CDR1 and CDR2: SGHRS, YFSETQ. This CDR3 contains 12 residues. V shed 1 base and J shed 5 bases, with 6 bases lying between them. The DNA for the CDR3 is TGCGCCAGCAGCTTGTCTGAGTATGGCTACACCTTC. This translates into CASSLSEYGYTF.

This clonotype is labeled as medium-sized (0.01 to 0.1%). This rearrangement joins TRBV5-1 to TRBJ2-5; D gene unclear. This CDR3 region has 11 residues. Germline assignment: CDR1 SGHRS and CDR2 YFSETQ. Trimming took 0 bases from V and 3 from J, leaving 0 bases between them. The CDR3 region is CASSLEETQYF. The CDR3 DNA reads as TGCGCCAGCAGCTTGGAAGAGACCCAGTACTTC.

The table lists this clonotype with many counts. This chain joins TRBV5-6 and TRBJ2-3; D perhaps matches TRBD2 (5 bases). The V end was cut by 4 bases, the J end by 5 bases, with 23 bases between. This CDR3 contains 17 residues. Germline CDR1 reads SGHDT; CDR2 reads YYEEEE. The CDR3 nucleotides are TGTGCCAGCAGCCGAACCTGGCAGTCACTCGGAGGAGATACGCAGTATTTT. Protein sequence: CASSRTWQSLGGDTQYF.

This clonotype has ten or more counts. CDR3 sequence: CASTITGGGFFEQFF. The CDR3 DNA follows: TGTGCCAGCACCATCACAGGCGGGGGGTTTTTTGAGCAGTTCTTC. The gene calls are TRBV2 and TRBJ2-1; 8 bases line up with TRBD2. The CDR3 is 15 residues long. The germline gives CDR1 SNHLY, CDR2 FYNNEI. V shed 7 bases, J shed 9 bases, and the junction held 14 bases outside the gene matches.

This clonotype was seen ten or more times. The J gene is TRBJ1-2, the V gene TRBV11-2, with 10 bases lining up with TRBD1. This CDR3 spans 14 amino acids. Per germline, CDR1 SGHAT and CDR2 FQNNGV. V lost 4 bases to trimming and J lost 8 bases; unmatched junction nucleotides: 7. The CDR3 bases are TGTGCCAGCAGCTCCTCCGGGACAGGGGTCGGCTACACCTTC. Translating gives CASSSSGTGVGYTF.

The chain couples TRBV29-1 to TRBJ2-1; D is possibly TRBD1 (5 bases). The CDR3 is 13 amino acids. Germline V gene sequence: CDR1 SQVTM, CDR2 ANQGSEA. Trimming pared 6 bases from V and 0 bases from J, leaving 9 bases between. In DNA, the CDR3 is TGCAGCGTGGAGACAGTCTCCTACAATGAGCAGTTCTTC. Translating gives CSVETVSYNEQFF.

This clonotype was picked up many times. This chain joins TRBV20-1 and TRBJ2-4, with D possibly matching TRBD1 (6 bases). V was pared by 0 bases and J by 0 bases, with 12 bases between. Germline V CDR1 and CDR2: DFQATT, SNEGSKA (reference sequence). The CDR3 loop spans 16 amino acids. CDR3 protein: CSARESGTTAKNIQYF. For the CDR3, the DNA is TGCAGTGCTAGAGAATCCGGGACAACAGCCAAAAACATTCAGTACTTC.

CDR3 in DNA: TGTGCCAGCAGCTTGTCCGGCGGGGGGATCCAGGATACGCAGTATTTT. Its translation is CASSLSGGGIQDTQYF. The chain employs TRBV5-4 and TRBJ2-3, with TRBD2 identical over 8 bases. J gave up 6 bases and V 1 base, and 10 bases lay outside the gene matches. CDR1 SGHNT and CDR2 YYREEE come from the germline V gene (reference sequence). The CDR3 contains 16 residues.

Many counts were recorded for this clonotype. The chain carries TRBV28 and TRBJ1-6; a weak D match, TRBD1 (6 bases). V gave up 5 bases and J gave up 5 bases, with 13 bases separating them. Per germline, CDR1 MDHEN and CDR2 SYDVKM. The CDR3 spans 15 residues. The CDR3 protein is CASSPGQFHNSPLHF. The CDR3 bases are TGTGCCAGCAGTCCCGGACAGTTTCATAATTCACCCCTCCACTTT.

There are many counts of this clonotype. V is TRBV18 and J is TRBJ1-3, with D unclear. With 3 bases removed from V and 8 bases from J, the gap between germline ends came to 8 bases. Germline V gives CDR1 KGHSH, CDR2 LQKENI. The CDR3 sequence is 12 residues long. In nucleotides, the CDR3 is TGTGCCAGCTCACCCGGCCCGGACACCATATATTTT. It encodes CASSPGPDTIYF.

This clonotype showed up many times. This chain joins TRBV29-1 and TRBJ2-3; 10 nucleotides agree with TRBD2. The CDR3 has 14 residues. CDR1 and CDR2 (germline): SQVTM, ANQGSEA. J lost 2 bases, V lost 7 bases, and 6 bases had no gene match. The CDR3 is CSGGAGGPTDTQYF. The CDR3 DNA follows: TGCAGCGGAGGAGCGGGGGGGCCCACAGATACGCAGTATTTT.

The chain couples TRBV14 to TRBJ1-1, with TRBD1 matching over 7 bases. V shed 5 bases and J 7 bases; nucleotides not matched to a gene: 7. The germline CDR1 and CDR2 sequences are SGHDN and FVKESK. The CDR3 is 13 amino acids. The CDR3 here is CASSSDRKFEAFF. CDR3 nucleotides: TGTGCCAGCAGCTCGGACAGGAAGTTTGAAGCTTTCTTT.

The table lists this clonotype with many counts. The rearrangement uses TRBV4-3 and TRBJ1-2, with a tentative D call TRBD1 (5 bases). There are 16 residues in the CDR3. V was clipped by 4 bases and J by 8 bases, with 23 bases between them. Germline lookup yields CDR1 LGHNA and CDR2 YSLEER. The CDR3 DNA reads TGCGCCAGCAGCCCTCAGCGGTCACAGCTCGGGGGGGGCTACACCTTC. Translating gives CASSPQRSQLGGGYTF.